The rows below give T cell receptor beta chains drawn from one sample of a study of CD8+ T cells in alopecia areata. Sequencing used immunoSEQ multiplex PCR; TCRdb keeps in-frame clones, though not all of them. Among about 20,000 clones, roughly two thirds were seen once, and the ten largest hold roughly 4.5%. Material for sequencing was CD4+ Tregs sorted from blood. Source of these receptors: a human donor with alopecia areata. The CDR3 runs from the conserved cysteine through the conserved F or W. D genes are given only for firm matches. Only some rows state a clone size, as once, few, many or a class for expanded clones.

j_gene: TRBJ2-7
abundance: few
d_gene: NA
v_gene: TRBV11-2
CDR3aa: CASSSVLSSYEQYF
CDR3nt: TGTGCCAGCAGTTCTGTTCTAAGCTCCTACGAGCAGTACTTC

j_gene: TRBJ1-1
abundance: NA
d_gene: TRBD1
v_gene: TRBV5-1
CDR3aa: CASSNRGGDTEAFF
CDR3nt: TGCGCCAGCAGCAACAGGGGAGGGGACACTGAAGCTTTCTTT

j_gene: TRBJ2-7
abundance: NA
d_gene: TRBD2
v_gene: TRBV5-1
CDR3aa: CASSWGTSGRGADEQYF
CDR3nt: TGCGCCAGCAGCTGGGGGACTAGCGGGAGAGGGGCCGACGAGCAGTACTTC

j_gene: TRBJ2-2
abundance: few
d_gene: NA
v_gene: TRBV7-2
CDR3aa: CASSEGRNGELFF
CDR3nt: TGTGCCAGCAGCGAGGGACGGAACGGGGAGCTGTTTTTT

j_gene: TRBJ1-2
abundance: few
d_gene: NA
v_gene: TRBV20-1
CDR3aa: CSAPGPYGYTF
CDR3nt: TGCAGTGCTCCAGGGCCCTATGGCTACACCTTC

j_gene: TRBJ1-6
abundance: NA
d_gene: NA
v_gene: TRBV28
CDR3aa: CASSRAHSPLHF
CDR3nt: TGTGCCAGCTCGAGGGCGCATTCACCCCTCCACTTT

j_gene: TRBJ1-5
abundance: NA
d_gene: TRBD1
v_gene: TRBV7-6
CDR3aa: CAGQGSNQPQHF
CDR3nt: TGTGCCGGACAGGGCAGCAATCAGCCCCAGCATTTT

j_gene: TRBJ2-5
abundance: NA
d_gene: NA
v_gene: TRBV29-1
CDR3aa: CSVEDPGTPIQYF
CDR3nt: TGCAGCGTTGAAGATCCTGGGACCCCAATCCAGTACTTC

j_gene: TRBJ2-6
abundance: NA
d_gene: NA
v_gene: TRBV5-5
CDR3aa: CASSLGPGAGANVLTF
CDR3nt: TGTGCCAGCAGCTTGGGGCCCGGGGCTGGGGCCAACGTCCTGACTTTC

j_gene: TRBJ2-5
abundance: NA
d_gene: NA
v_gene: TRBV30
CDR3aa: CAWSLRETQYF
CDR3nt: TGTGCCTGGAGTTTAAGGGAGACCCAGTACTTC

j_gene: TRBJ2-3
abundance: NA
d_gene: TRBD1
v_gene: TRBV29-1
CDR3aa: CSVVKDRITDTQYF
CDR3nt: TGCAGCGTTGTTAAGGACAGGATCACAGATACGCAGTATTTT

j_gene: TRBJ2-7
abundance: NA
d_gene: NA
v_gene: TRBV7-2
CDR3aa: CASSFGGLGEQYF
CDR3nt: TGTGCCAGCAGCTTCGGGGGTTTGGGAGAGCAGTACTTC

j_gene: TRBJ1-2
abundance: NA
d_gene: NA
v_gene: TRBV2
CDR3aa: CASSEVTSNYGYTF
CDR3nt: TGTGCCAGCAGTGAGGTCACGTCTAACTATGGCTACACCTTC

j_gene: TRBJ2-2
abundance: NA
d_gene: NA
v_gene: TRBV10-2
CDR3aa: CATAKEGGGTGELFF
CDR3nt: TGCGCCACTGCGAAGGAAGGGGGTGGCACCGGGGAGCTGTTTTTT

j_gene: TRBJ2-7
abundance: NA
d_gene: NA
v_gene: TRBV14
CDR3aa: CASSQTGSYEQYF
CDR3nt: TGTGCCAGCAGCCAAACAGGGTCCTACGAGCAGTACTTC

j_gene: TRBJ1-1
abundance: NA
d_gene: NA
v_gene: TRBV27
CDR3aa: CASSLSRNTEAFF
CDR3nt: TGTGCCAGCAGTTTATCACGGAACACTGAAGCTTTCTTT

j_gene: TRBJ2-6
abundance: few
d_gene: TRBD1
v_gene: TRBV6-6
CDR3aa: CAAIGTGGSGANVLTF
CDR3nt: TGTGCCGCAATCGGGACAGGGGGATCTGGGGCCAACGTCCTGACTTTC

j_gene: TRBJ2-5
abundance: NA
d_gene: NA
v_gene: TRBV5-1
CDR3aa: CASSWKGGETQYF
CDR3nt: TGCGCCAGCAGCTGGAAGGGGGGCGAGACCCAGTACTTC

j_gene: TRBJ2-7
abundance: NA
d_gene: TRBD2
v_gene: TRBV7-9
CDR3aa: CASSRLASGQNEQYF
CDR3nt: TGTGCCAGCAGCAGGCTGGCTAGCGGGCAGAACGAGCAGTACTTC

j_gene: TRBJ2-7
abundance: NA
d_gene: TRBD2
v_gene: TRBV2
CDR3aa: CARISGVPFFYEQYF
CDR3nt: TGTGCCAGAATTAGCGGGGTTCCTTTCTTTTACGAGCAGTACTTC

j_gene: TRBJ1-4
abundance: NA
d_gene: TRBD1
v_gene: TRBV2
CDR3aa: CASSELGQGEKLFF
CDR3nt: TGTGCCAGCAGCGAACTTGGACAGGGGGAAAAACTGTTTTTT

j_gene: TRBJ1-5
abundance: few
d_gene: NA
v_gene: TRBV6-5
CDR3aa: CASQGPNQPQHF
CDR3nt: TGTGCCAGTCAGGGTCCCAATCAGCCCCAGCATTTT

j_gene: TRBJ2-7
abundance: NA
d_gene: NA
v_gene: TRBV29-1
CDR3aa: CSVRRSSYEQYF
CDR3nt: TGCAGCGTGCGACGGAGCTCCTACGAGCAGTACTTC

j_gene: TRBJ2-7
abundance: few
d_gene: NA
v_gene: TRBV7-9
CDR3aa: CASSSGRESVGSYEQYF
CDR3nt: TGTGCCAGCAGCTCCGGCCGGGAATCGGTTGGCTCCTACGAGCAGTACTTC

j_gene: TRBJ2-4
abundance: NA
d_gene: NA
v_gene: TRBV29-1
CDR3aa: CSVEAHGTLKNIQYF
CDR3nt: TGCAGCGTTGAAGCGCACGGGACCCTCAAAAACATTCAGTACTTC

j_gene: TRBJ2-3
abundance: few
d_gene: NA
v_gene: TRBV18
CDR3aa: CASSPSGKDTQYF
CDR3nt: TGTGCCAGCTCACCGAGCGGCAAAGATACGCAGTATTTT

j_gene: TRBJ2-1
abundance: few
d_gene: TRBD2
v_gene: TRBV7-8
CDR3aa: CASSLGTGLAGLSYNEQFF
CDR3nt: TGTGCCAGCAGCTTGGGTACGGGACTAGCGGGGCTAAGTTACAATGAGCAGTTCTTC

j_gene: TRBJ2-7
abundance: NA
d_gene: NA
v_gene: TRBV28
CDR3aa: CASSYGGTYEQYF
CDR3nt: TGTGCCAGCAGTTACGGGGGAACCTACGAGCAGTACTTC

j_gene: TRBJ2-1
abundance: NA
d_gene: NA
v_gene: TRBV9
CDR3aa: CASSVAPGGEQFF
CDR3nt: TGTGCCAGCAGCGTAGCTCCCGGGGGTGAGCAGTTCTTC

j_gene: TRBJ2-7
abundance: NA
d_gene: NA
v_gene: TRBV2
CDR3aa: CASTSTPSTGQYF
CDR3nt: TGTGCCAGCACGTCCACACCGTCAACCGGGCAGTACTTC

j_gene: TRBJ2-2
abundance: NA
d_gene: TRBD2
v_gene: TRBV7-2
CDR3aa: CASSLAAGTRVTGELFF
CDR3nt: TGTGCCAGCAGCTTAGCCGCCGGGACTAGGGTGACCGGGGAGCTGTTTTTT

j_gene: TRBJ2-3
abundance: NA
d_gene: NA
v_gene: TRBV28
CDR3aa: CASHTQSAPTDTQYF
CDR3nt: TGTGCCAGCCACACCCAATCCGCCCCCACAGATACGCAGTATTTT

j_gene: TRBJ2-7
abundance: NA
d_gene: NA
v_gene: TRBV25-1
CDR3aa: CASSERYEQYF
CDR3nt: TGTGCCAGCAGTGAACGCTACGAGCAGTACTTC

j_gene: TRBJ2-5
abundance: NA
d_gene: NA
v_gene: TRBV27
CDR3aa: CASGYRFGVQETQYF
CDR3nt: TGTGCCAGCGGTTACCGTTTCGGGGTCCAAGAGACCCAGTACTTC

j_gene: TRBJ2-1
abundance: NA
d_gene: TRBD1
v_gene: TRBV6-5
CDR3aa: CASSYPGQASNEQFF
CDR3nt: TGTGCCAGCAGTTACCCAGGACAGGCTAGCAATGAGCAGTTCTTC

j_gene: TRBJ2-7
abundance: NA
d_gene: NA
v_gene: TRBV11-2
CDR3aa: CASSQGPRVSYEQYF
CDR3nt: TGTGCCAGCAGCCAGGGACCCCGAGTCTCCTACGAGCAGTACTTC

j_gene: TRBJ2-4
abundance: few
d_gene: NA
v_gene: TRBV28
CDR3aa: CASGDTEKTKNIQYF
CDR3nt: TGTGCCAGCGGAGACACGGAGAAAACCAAAAACATTCAGTACTTC

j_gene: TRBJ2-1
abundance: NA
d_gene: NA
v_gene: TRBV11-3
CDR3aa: CASSLDDSHNEQFF
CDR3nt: TGTGCCAGCAGCTTAGATGACAGCCACAATGAGCAGTTCTTC

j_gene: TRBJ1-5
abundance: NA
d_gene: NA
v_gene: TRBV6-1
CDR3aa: CASSGTGGQPQHF
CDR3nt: TGTGCCAGCAGCGGGACGGGGGGTCAGCCCCAGCATTTT

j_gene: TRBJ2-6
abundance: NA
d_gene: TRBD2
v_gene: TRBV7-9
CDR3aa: CASSGTSGVYSGANVLTF
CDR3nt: TGTGCCAGCAGCGGAACTAGCGGGGTCTACTCTGGGGCCAACGTCCTGACTTTC

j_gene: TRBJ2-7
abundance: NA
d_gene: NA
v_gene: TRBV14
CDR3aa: CASSQVFESEQYF
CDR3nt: TGTGCCAGCAGCCAAGTGTTTGAGTCGGAGCAGTACTTC

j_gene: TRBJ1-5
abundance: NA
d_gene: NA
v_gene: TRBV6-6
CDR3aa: CASRPGQSLGQPQHF
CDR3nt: TGTGCCAGCAGGCCCGGACAGAGCCTCGGTCAGCCCCAGCATTTT

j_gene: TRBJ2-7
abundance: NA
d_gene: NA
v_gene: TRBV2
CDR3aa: CASNSLGLGSYEQYF
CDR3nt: TGTGCCAGCAACTCCCTGGGGTTAGGCTCCTACGAGCAGTACTTC

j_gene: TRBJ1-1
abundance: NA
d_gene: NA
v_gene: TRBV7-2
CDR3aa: CASSLVVMLTEAFF
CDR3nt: TGTGCCAGCAGCTTAGTAGTAATGCTCACTGAAGCTTTCTTT

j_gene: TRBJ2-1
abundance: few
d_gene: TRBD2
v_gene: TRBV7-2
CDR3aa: CASSLALGSGGSQFF
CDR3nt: TGTGCCAGCAGCTTAGCGCTGGGTAGCGGGGGGAGTCAGTTCTTC

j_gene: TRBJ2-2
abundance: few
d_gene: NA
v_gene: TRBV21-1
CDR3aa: CASSKSILRELFF
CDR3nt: TGTGCCAGCAGCAAATCTATCCTGCGGGAGCTGTTTTTT

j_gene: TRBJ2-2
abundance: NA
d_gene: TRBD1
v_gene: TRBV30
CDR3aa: CACLPGTGATGELFF
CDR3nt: TGTGCCTGTCTGCCCGGGACAGGGGCCACCGGGGAGCTGTTTTTT

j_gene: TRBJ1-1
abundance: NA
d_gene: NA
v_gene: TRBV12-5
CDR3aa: CASGFDREAFF
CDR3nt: TGTGCTAGTGGTTTCGACAGGGAAGCTTTCTTT

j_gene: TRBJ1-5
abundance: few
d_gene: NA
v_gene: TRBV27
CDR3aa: CASSIRVDQPQHF
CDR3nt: TGTGCCAGCAGTATTAGGGTCGATCAGCCCCAGCATTTT

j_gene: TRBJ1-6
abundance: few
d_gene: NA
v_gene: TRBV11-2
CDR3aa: CASSLEAGRWSPLHF
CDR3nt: TGTGCCAGCAGCTTAGAGGCGGGACGGTGGTCACCCCTCCACTTT

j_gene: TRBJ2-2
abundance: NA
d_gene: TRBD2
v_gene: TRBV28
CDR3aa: CASSTSGRSTGELFF
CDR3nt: TGTGCCAGCAGTACTAGCGGGAGATCCACCGGGGAGCTGTTTTTT

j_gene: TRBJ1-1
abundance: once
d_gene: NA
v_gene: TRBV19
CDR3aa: CASSMITDYMNTEAFF
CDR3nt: TGTGCCAGTAGTATGATTACTGACTACATGAACACTGAAGCTTTCTTT